The sequence of this T cell receptor (beta chain) was determined in a study of T cells in Graves' hyperthyroidism and ophthalmopathy. CDR3 size: 15 residues. The ends lost 0 bases at V and 3 bases at J; junction bases unmatched: 3. Germline assignment: CDR1 LNHNV and CDR2 YYDKDF (reference sequence). A word on this clonotype: The antigen is unknown.

General study findings and limits: For ophthalmopathy, model prediction preceded onset by a median roughly 6.2 months. From stable hyperthyroidism, ophthalmopathy was set apart by a 13 V-J model.

Amplified regions were TCR beta CDR3 sequences from RNA transcripts. Carried out on the TCR CDR3, a first-round RT-PCR used the HTBI primer set. A single record per CDR3 protein comes from TCRdb applying MiXCR to the multiplex PCR reads. The sample holds approximately 30,000 distinct CDR3 sequences, 45% to 55% seen once. The V gene is TRBV15, the J gene TRBJ2-3; 7 nucleotides align to TRBD1. Material for sequencing was blood. This receptor was taken from a woman in her thirties or forties with Graves' ophthalmopathy. For the CDR3, the DNA is TGTGCCACCAGCAGAGAGGGGACAGTGACAGATACGCAGTATTTT. It translates to CATSREGTVTDTQYF.